These 14 T cell receptor beta chains originate from one sample sequenced in a study of blood T cells in healthy people across ages. Alongside a J-beta primer mix, a sample-barcoded 5' primer served in a second PCR lasting about 6 to 11 cycles. TCRdb ran MiXCR on the 5' RACE reads and lists one entry per CDR3 protein. Of 660,000 or so distinct CDR3 sequences listed, about 53% were seen once; the top ten hold roughly 34%. The sequenced material came from blood. Receptors were obtained from a man in his 60s in good health.

This clonotype was observed a single time. The chain carries TRBV29-1 and TRBJ1-4; D gene uncertain. Germline V lookup: CDR1 SQVTM, CDR2 ANQGSEA. The CDR3 loop spans 11 amino acids. Trimming left V 6 bases short and J 4 bases short, with 6 bases between. The DNA for the CDR3 is TGCAGCGTGCGGATTAATGAAAAACTGTTTTTT. This translates into CSVRINEKLFF.

The gene calls are TRBV20-1 and TRBJ1-4; maybe TRBD1 (5 bases). This CDR3 is 14 amino acids long. The germline gives CDR1 DFQATT, CDR2 SNEGSKA (reference sequence). The V gene lost 1 base and the J gene lost 5 bases, with 11 bases spanning the gap. The DNA for the CDR3 is TGCAGTGCTAGAGTCGGGGGTTGGAATGAAAAACTGTTTTTT. It is translated as CSARVGGWNEKLFF.

This clonotype was seen only a few times. The rearrangement joins TRBV29-1 to TRBJ2-2; D is perhaps TRBD2 (5 bases). In germline, CDR1 is SQVTM, CDR2 ANQGSEA. This CDR3 has 13 residues. Trimming left V 7 bases short and J 0 bases short, with 9 bases between. The CDR3 region has the DNA TGCAGCGGTTTCGGGGCGAACACCGGGGAGCTGTTTTTT. Translation: CSGFGANTGELFF.

The J gene is TRBJ2-1, the V gene TRBV5-6, with D tentatively TRBD1 or TRBD2 (5 bases each). The germline V and J ends were trimmed by 4 bases and 9 bases, with 20 bases remaining between them. There are 15 residues in the CDR3. Germline lookup yields CDR1 SGHDT and CDR2 YYEEEE. CDR3 in amino acids: CASSHGAGGFSEQFF. The CDR3 region has the DNA TGTGCCAGCAGCCACGGGGCAGGAGGTTTCAGTGAGCAGTTCTTC.

A few counts support this clonotype. The chain links TRBV2 to TRBJ2-7; D might be TRBD2 (5 bases). Trimming took 6 bases from V and 0 from J, leaving 18 bases between them. CDR3 size: 16 residues. The V gene's germline CDR1 is SNHLY and CDR2 FYNNEI. The CDR3, as DNA: TGTGCCAGCAGCGGGGTGCCAAGGACGAGCTCCTACGAGCAGTACTTC. As protein: CASSGVPRTSSYEQYF.

CDR3 nucleotide sequence: TGTGCCATCAGTGAAGGAGGGGAGGGGAGTAAAGAGACCCAGTACTTC. Protein sequence: CAISEGGEGSKETQYF. This chain links TRBV10-3 with TRBJ2-5; the match to TRBD2 covers 7 bases. The CDR3 contains 16 residues. The trim removed 3 bases at V and 3 bases at J, leaving 10 bases unmatched. Germline lookup yields CDR1 ENHRY and CDR2 SYGVKD.

This rearrangement joins TRBV24-1 to TRBJ2-3; D tentatively fits TRBD1 or TRBD2 (6 bases each). Germline assignment: CDR1 KGHDR and CDR2 SFDVKD. The CDR3 extends over 15 amino acids. V lost 5 bases and J lost 2, with 13 bases in between. The CDR3 DNA reads TGTGCCACCAGTGGGGGGGCCGGGTTCACAGATACGCAGTATTTT. This encodes CATSGGAGFTDTQYF.

The genes are TRBV2 and TRBJ2-2; D not resolved. V lost 1 base and J 6 bases, leaving 6 bases between the germline ends. The CDR3 sequence is 13 residues long. Germline V gene sequence: CDR1 SNHLY, CDR2 FYNNEI. The CDR3 DNA follows: TGTGCCAGCAGTGAAGGATGGGCCGGGGAGCTGTTTTTT. It yields the protein CASSEGWAGELFF.

There are a few counts of this clonotype. The CDR3 DNA sequence: TGCAGTGCTAGGGTTGGACAGAGCACAGATACGCAGTATTTT. Translating gives CSARVGQSTDTQYF. This chain links TRBV20-1 with TRBJ2-3; D might be TRBD1 (6 bases). The CDR3 totals 14 residues. The germline gives CDR1 DFQATT, CDR2 SNEGSKA (reference sequence). With 3 bases removed from V and 0 bases from J, the gap between germline ends came to 10 bases.

In its sample, this clonotype was seen once. This sequence joins TRBV6-2 or TRBV6-3 and TRBJ1-1; 7 positions match TRBD1. The CDR3 sequence is 18 residues long. Trimming took 6 bases from V and 0 from J; bases not matched to a gene: 16. CDR1 is MNHEY, CDR2 SVGEGT, per germline. The CDR3 is CASRRWAGGEAMNTEAFF. The CDR3, as DNA: TGTGCCAGCAGAAGATGGGCAGGGGGGGAGGCCATGAACACTGAAGCTTTCTTT.

As for this clonotype: The junction and the germline gene differ at one end; a read error may be behind it. This chain uses TRBV20-1 with TRBJ2-3; no definite D call. The CDR3 is 12 amino acids. CDR1 is DFQATT and CDR2 is SNEGSKA in the germline V gene (reference sequence). The CDR3 sequence is CSARDSRDTQYF. CDR3 coding DNA: TGCAGTGCTAGAGATAGCAGAGATACGCAGTATTTT.

This clonotype was seen a single time. The chain links TRBV5-1 to TRBJ2-1; D tentatively fits TRBD1 or TRBD2 (5 bases each). This CDR3 comprises 15 residues. Germline V gene lookup returns CDR1 SGHRS and CDR2 YFSETQ. V lost 2 bases, J lost 8 bases, and 17 bases lay in between. CDR3: CASSFNSRGVDEQFF. The CDR3, as DNA: TGCGCCAGCAGCTTTAACTCGAGGGGCGTGGATGAGCAGTTCTTC.

J is TRBJ2-5 and V is TRBV15; TRBD2 agrees at 10 bases. The CDR3 extends over 15 amino acids. Germline-derived CDR1 and CDR2 are LNHNV and YYDKDF (reference sequence). J was trimmed by 4 bases and V by 6 bases; bases with no gene match: 8. The CDR3 loop is CATRVLAGESETQYF. CDR3 coding DNA: TGTGCCACCAGAGTGCTAGCGGGGGAATCAGAGACCCAGTACTTC.

The sample holds many counts of this clonotype. CDR3 sequence (DNA): TGTGCCAGCAGCCCTCCGGGACTAGGAGAGACCCAGTACTTC. Protein product: CASSPPGLGETQYF. V is TRBV7-9 and J is TRBJ2-5; TRBD2 agrees at 8 bases. The CDR3 covers 14 residues. Germline V CDR1 and CDR2: SEHNR, FQNEAQ (reference sequence). With 5 bases clipped from V and 4 bases from J, the junction kept 6 bases outside the gene matches.